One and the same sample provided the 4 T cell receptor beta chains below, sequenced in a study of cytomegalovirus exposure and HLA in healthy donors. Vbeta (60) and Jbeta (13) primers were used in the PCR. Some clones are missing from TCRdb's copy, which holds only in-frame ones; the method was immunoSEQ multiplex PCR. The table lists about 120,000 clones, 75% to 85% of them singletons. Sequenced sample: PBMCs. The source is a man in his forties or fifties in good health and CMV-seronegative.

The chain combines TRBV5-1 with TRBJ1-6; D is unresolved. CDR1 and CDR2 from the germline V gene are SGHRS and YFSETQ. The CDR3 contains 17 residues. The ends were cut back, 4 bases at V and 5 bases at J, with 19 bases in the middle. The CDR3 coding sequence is TGCGCCAGCAGCCATACCGGGATGGCATCAAATAATTCACCCCTCCACTTT. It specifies CASSHTGMASNNSPLHF.

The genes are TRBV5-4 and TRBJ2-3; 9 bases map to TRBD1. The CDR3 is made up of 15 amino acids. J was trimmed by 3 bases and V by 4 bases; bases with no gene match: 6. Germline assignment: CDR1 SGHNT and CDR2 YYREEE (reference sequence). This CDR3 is CASSITGGPTDTQYF. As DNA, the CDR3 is TGTGCCAGCAGCATCACAGGGGGCCCAACAGATACGCAGTATTTT.

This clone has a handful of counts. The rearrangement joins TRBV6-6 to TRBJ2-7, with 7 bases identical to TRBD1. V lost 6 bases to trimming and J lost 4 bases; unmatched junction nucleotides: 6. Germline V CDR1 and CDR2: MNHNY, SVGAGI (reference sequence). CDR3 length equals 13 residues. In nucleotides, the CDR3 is TGTGCCAGCAGGTGGACAGGAGTTTACGAGCAGTACTTC. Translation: CASRWTGVYEQYF.

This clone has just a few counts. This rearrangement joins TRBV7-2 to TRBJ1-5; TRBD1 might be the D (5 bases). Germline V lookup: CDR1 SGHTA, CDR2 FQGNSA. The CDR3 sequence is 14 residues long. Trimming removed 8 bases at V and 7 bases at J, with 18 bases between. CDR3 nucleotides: TGTGCCAGCGTCTCCACCCCAGGGAGGCAGCCCCAGCATTTT. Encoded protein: CASVSTPGRQPQHF.